A single sample gave rise to the 21 T cell receptor beta chains below, sequenced in a study of PD-L1 blockade in urothelial cancer. Here immunoSEQ multiplex PCR was the method, and the copy in TCRdb shows in-frame clones only, minus some. This sample has 38,000 or so clones, with around 82% found just once. This sample comprised PBMCs, obtained around atezolizumab (anti-PD-L1) treatment. The receptors were sampled from a man aged 55 to 69 with urothelial cancer.

This clone appeared a few times. J is TRBJ2-5 and V is TRBV6-6; the match to TRBD1 covers 8 bases. CDR3 size: 14 residues. The V gene's germline CDR1 is MNHNY and CDR2 SVGAGI (reference sequence). The trim removed 6 bases at V and 5 bases at J, leaving 8 bases unmatched. The CDR3 nucleotides read TGTGCCAGCAGGGAGCAGGGGGCTCAGGAGACCCAGTACTTC. Its translation is CASREQGAQETQYF.

This clone was seen only once. This chain connects TRBV27 to TRBJ2-6; the D is unclear. Germline assignment: CDR1 MNHEY and CDR2 SMNVEV (reference sequence). V lost 6 bases, J lost 0 bases, and 6 bases lay in between. This CDR3 region has 14 residues. This CDR3 is CASRQNSGANVLTF. CDR3 DNA sequence: TGTGCCAGCAGACAGAACTCTGGGGCCAACGTCCTGACTTTC.

V gene TRBV18 combines with J gene TRBJ2-7, with 7 nucleotides matching TRBD1. This CDR3 contains 16 residues. The V gene's germline CDR1 is KGHSH and CDR2 LQKENI. V was pared by 2 bases and J by 0 bases, with 7 bases of the junction left unmatched. The CDR3 loop reads CASSPSNRGVSYEQYF. DNA for the CDR3: TGTGCCAGCTCACCATCAAACAGGGGAGTCTCCTACGAGCAGTACTTC.

V usage is TRBV7-9 and J usage is TRBJ1-3; D remains ambiguous. Germline V lookup: CDR1 SEHNR, CDR2 FQNEAQ (reference sequence). V lost 1 base and J lost 4, with 11 bases in between. The length of the CDR3 is 15 residues. The CDR3 nucleotides read TGTGCCAGCAGCTTAGTCCGGAGAGAAGGAAACACCATATATTTT. Translated, it gives CASSLVRREGNTIYF. The full variable domain, with the rest looked up from reference TRBV7-9 and TRBJ1-3, is DTGVSQNPRHKITKRGQNVTFRCDPISEHNRLYWYRQTLGQGPEFLTYFQNEAQLEKSRLLSDRFSAERPKGSFSTLEIQRTEQGDSAMYLCASSLVRREGNTIYFGEGSWLTVV.

The chain employs TRBV4-1 and TRBJ2-7; 11 positions match TRBD1. J gave up 6 bases and V 4 bases, and 8 bases lay outside the gene matches. CDR1 MGHRA and CDR2 YSYEKL come from the germline V gene. This CDR3 spans 15 amino acids. CDR3 residues: CASSLTPGQGGEQYF. The CDR3 bases are TGCGCCAGCAGCCTTACACCGGGACAGGGGGGCGAGCAGTACTTC.

The chain employs TRBV6-5 and TRBJ2-7; the match to TRBD2 covers 8 bases. V shed 5 bases, J shed 2 bases, and the junction held 8 bases outside the gene matches. The CDR3 contains 15 residues. Looked up from germline, CDR1 is MNHEY and CDR2 is SVGAGI. This CDR3 reads CASSTDSGGPYEQYF. The CDR3, as DNA: TGTGCCAGCAGTACGGACAGCGGGGGTCCCTACGAGCAGTACTTC.

V is TRBV5-1 and J is TRBJ2-7, with a weak D call TRBD2 (5 bases). Trimming stripped 4 bases from V and 3 bases from J, with 8 bases between. CDR3 length equals 12 residues. The germline CDR1 and CDR2 sequences are SGHRS and YFSETQ. The chain's CDR3 is CASSRDDYEQYF. As DNA, the CDR3 is TGCGCCAGCAGCCGGGATGACTACGAGCAGTACTTC.

The CDR3 nucleotides are TGCGCCAGCAGTCGGGAGCTAGCGGGGGGGGATGAGCAGTTCTTC. This sequence encodes CASSRELAGGDEQFF. V and J are TRBV10-1 and TRBJ2-1; 12 bases are a match to TRBD2. The V gene's germline CDR1 is WNHNN and CDR2 SYGVQD (reference sequence). This CDR3 region has 15 residues. Trimming took 5 bases from V and 8 from J; bases not matched to a gene: 7.

This sequence joins TRBV7-2 and TRBJ2-1; perhaps TRBD1 as D (5 bases). Trimming took off 0 bases at V and 2 bases at J, with 11 bases between the two ends. CDR3 size: 16 residues. CDR1 and CDR2 (germline): SGHTA, FQGNSA. As DNA, the CDR3 is TGTGCCAGCAGCTTAGCGAACAGGATGACCTACAATGAGCAGTTCTTC. This sequence encodes CASSLANRMTYNEQFF.

CDR3 protein: CASSLGLAGGYQETQYF. CDR3 in DNA: TGCGCCAGCAGCTTGGGACTAGCGGGGGGGTACCAAGAGACCCAGTACTTC. The chain is built from TRBV5-1 and TRBJ2-5; TRBD2 matches at 14 bases. The V and J ends lost 0 bases and 0 bases, in that order; junction bases with no gene match: 1. The CDR3 sequence is 17 residues long. The germline V gene encodes CDR1 SGHRS and CDR2 YFSETQ.

This sequence joins TRBV4-3 and TRBJ2-3; no firm D call. CDR1 and CDR2 (germline): LGHNA, YSLEER. The CDR3 contains 13 residues. V was shortened by 5 bases and J by 4 bases, with 10 bases between the two germline ends. The CDR3 DNA is TGCGCCAGCAGCTCGAGAAACGCAGATACGCAGTATTTT. Its translation: CASSSRNADTQYF.

This clone was detected only once. CDR3 region: CASSDPTSGKGDEQFF. CDR3 coding DNA: TGCGCCAGCAGTGACCCGACTAGCGGGAAAGGGGATGAGCAGTTCTTC. This chain links TRBV10-1 with TRBJ2-1, with 11 bases fitting TRBD2. The CDR3 loop spans 16 amino acids. The junction had 9 bases not matched to a gene; V was cut back by 3 bases and J by 8 bases. CDR1 and CDR2 (germline): WNHNN, SYGVQD (reference sequence).

The genes are TRBV27 and TRBJ1-5; 7 bases are shared with TRBD1. Germline V lookup: CDR1 MNHEY, CDR2 SMNVEV (reference sequence). This CDR3 has 12 residues. V lost 10 bases to trimming and J lost 7 bases; unmatched junction nucleotides: 7. The CDR3 DNA sequence: TGTGCCATGACAGGGACGGGACAGCCCCAGCATTTT. It specifies CAMTGTGQPQHF.

The chain has TRBV7-8 and TRBJ2-1, with TRBD2 identical over 11 bases. CDR1 is SGHVS and CDR2 is FQNEAQ in the germline V gene. The CDR3 totals 20 residues. After removal of 5 bases from V and 1 base from J, the junction contained 16 bases not matched to a gene. CDR3 residues: CASSPQRLAGGPASYNEQFF. The CDR3 DNA is TGTGCCAGCAGCCCCCAGAGGCTAGCGGGGGGCCCAGCTTCCTACAATGAGCAGTTCTTC.

The J gene is TRBJ1-1, the V gene TRBV6-1, with 9 bases identical to TRBD1. There are 15 residues in the CDR3. Germline V CDR1 and CDR2: MNHNS, SASEGT. Germline trimming cut 6 bases from V and 5 bases from J; bases unmatched to any gene: 10. The CDR3 sequence: CASRDQQGAGTEAFF. CDR3 coding DNA: TGTGCCAGCAGGGACCAACAGGGGGCAGGGACTGAAGCTTTCTTT.

The chain combines TRBV11-2 with TRBJ2-6; D remains ambiguous. This CDR3 is built from 15 residues. The germline gives CDR1 SGHAT, CDR2 FQNNGV. Trimming stripped 5 bases from V and 0 bases from J, with 8 bases between. CDR3 coding DNA: TGTGCCAGCAGCCCCGTCCCCTCTGGGGCCAACGTCCTGACTTTC. As protein: CASSPVPSGANVLTF.

The chain uses TRBV5-4 and TRBJ2-3; D is ambiguous. Germline values: CDR1 SGHNT, CDR2 YYREEE (reference sequence). V shed 0 bases and J shed 5 bases, with 16 bases lying between them. There are 16 residues in the CDR3. CDR3 amino acids: CASSLGGPTAGDTQYF. The CDR3 region has the DNA TGTGCCAGCAGCTTGGGTGGCCCCACAGCCGGAGATACGCAGTATTTT.

The chain employs TRBV10-2 and TRBJ1-1, with unresolved D. Trimming cost V 6 bases and J 6 bases, with 14 bases left between them. CDR1 is WSHSY, CDR2 SAAADI, per germline. The CDR3 runs to 13 residues. CDR3 nucleotides: TGCGCCAGCAGGAGGGCTTTAGTCGCTGAAGCTTTCTTT. Translation: CASRRALVAEAFF.

This clone was recorded once. This chain links TRBV7-2 with TRBJ2-7; 9 nucleotides line up with TRBD1. V shed 5 bases and J 7 bases; nucleotides not matched to a gene: 9. The CDR3 has 14 residues. The germline CDR1 and CDR2 sequences are SGHTA and FQGNSA. The CDR3 DNA is TGTGCCAGCAGCCCGGGGACAGGGCCCTTGGAGCAGTACTTC. Residues: CASSPGTGPLEQYF.

The chain is built from TRBV7-9 and TRBJ2-7, with 10 bases aligning to TRBD2. This CDR3 contains 15 residues. Germline CDR1 SEHNR, CDR2 FQNEAQ (reference sequence). V was pared by 1 base and J by 4 bases, with 4 bases of the junction left unmatched. The CDR3, as DNA: TGTGCCAGCAGCTTAGGGACTAGCGGCAATTACGAGCAGTACTTC. It codes for CASSLGTSGNYEQYF.

V and J are TRBV7-2 and TRBJ2-2; D is uncertain. Germline V lookup: CDR1 SGHTA, CDR2 FQGNSA. With 1 base removed from V and 0 bases from J, the gap between germline ends came to 9 bases. CDR3 length: 16 residues. As DNA, the CDR3 is TGTGCCAGCAGCTTAGGAGTTATCGCGAACACCGGGGAGCTGTTTTTT. Its translation is CASSLGVIANTGELFF. Complete variable domain (other parts from reference TRBV7-2 and TRBJ2-2): GAGVSQSPSNKVTEKGKDVELRCDPISGHTALYWYRQSLGQGLEFLIYFQGNSAPDKSGLPSDRFSAERTGGSVSTLTIQRTQQEDSAVYLCASSLGVIANTGELFFGEGSRLTVL.